The next 17 T cell receptor beta chains were all read from a single sample in a study of control samples from healthy donors and cancer patients. The assay was immunoSEQ multiplex PCR, and TCRdb's table has in-frame clones only and misses some. The table has 150,000 to 200,000 clones, roughly 94% seen once; the top ten hold roughly 15%. The material sequenced was PBMCs. The receptors originated from a man between 60 and 70 years old with colorectal cancer.

This sequence joins TRBV5-1 and TRBJ2-7, with a weak D call TRBD1 (6 bases). The V end was cut by 4 bases, the J end by 2 bases, with 19 bases between. Germline CDR1 reads SGHRS; CDR2 reads YFSETQ. CDR3 length: 16 amino acids. In DNA form, the CDR3 reads TGCGCCAGCAGCACGGACAGTCAGGTGGTGGCCTACGAGCAGTACTTC. It specifies CASSTDSQVVAYEQYF.

V gene TRBV6-1 combines with J gene TRBJ2-3; no clear D gene. The CDR3 contains 12 residues. Trimming left V 3 bases short and J 4 bases short, with 5 bases between. Germline V gene lookup returns CDR1 MNHNS and CDR2 SASEGT. In DNA, the CDR3 is TGTGCCAGCAGTGATTGGTCAGATACGCAGTATTTT. Protein sequence: CASSDWSDTQYF.

A single count supports this clone. The chain uses TRBV4-3 and TRBJ2-7, with D tentatively TRBD2 (5 bases). From germline, CDR1 is LGHNA and CDR2 YSLEER. The CDR3 has 13 amino acids. Trimming removed 4 bases from V and 4 bases from J, with 11 bases in between. The CDR3 bases are TGCGCCAGCAGCCCTATTCGGGGATACGAGCAGTACTTC. Its protein product is CASSPIRGYEQYF.

The rearrangement uses TRBV7-2 and TRBJ1-2; D gene uncertain. V was cut by 2 bases and J by 0 bases, with 7 bases left in between. This CDR3 region has 14 residues. In germline, CDR1 is SGHTA, CDR2 FQGNSA. Here the CDR3 DNA reads TGTGCCAGCAGCTTACCAGGAGCTAACTATGGCTACACCTTC. Translating it yields CASSLPGANYGYTF.

The chain couples TRBV4-2 to TRBJ1-2; no clear D. Looked up from germline, CDR1 is LGHNA and CDR2 is YNFKEQ. V shed 0 bases and J shed 2 bases, with 10 bases lying between them. This CDR3 contains 15 residues. The DNA of the CDR3 is TGTGCCAGCAGCCAAGATTATAACACAAACTATGGCTACACCTTC. This codes for CASSQDYNTNYGYTF.

The V call is TRBV25-1, the J call TRBJ2-7; a possible D gene is TRBD1 (5 bases). This CDR3 region has 13 residues. Trimming took 4 bases from V and 10 from J, leaving 17 bases between them. Per germline, CDR1 MGHDK and CDR2 SYGVNS. CDR3 in amino acids: CASSAPKGLTQYF. Written as DNA, the CDR3 is TGTGCCAGCAGTGCCCCAAAGGGGCTCACACAGTACTTC.

This rearrangement joins TRBV27 to TRBJ2-7; weak D call: TRBD1 (5 bases). The CDR3 is 15 amino acids. V lost 0 bases to trimming and J lost 1 base, with 10 bases between them. Germline values: CDR1 MNHEY, CDR2 SMNVEV (reference sequence). The CDR3 spells CASSLSRGRSYEQYF. CDR3 in DNA: TGTGCCAGCAGTTTATCAAGGGGAAGATCCTACGAGCAGTACTTC.

This clone is a singleton in its sample. V usage is TRBV6-5 and J usage is TRBJ1-4; unclear D gene. The CDR3 covers 14 residues. V was shortened by 6 bases and J by 0 bases, with 8 bases between the two germline ends. The V gene's germline CDR1 is MNHEY and CDR2 SVGAGI. CDR3 bases: TGTGCCAGCAGCCTGACTGCAACTAATGAAAAACTGTTTTTT. Translating gives CASSLTATNEKLFF.

This chain uses TRBV30 with TRBJ1-1; D not certain. From germline, CDR1 is GTSNPN and CDR2 SVGIG (reference sequence). The CDR3 has 13 residues. V was trimmed by 1 base and J by 1 base, leaving 7 bases between them. For the CDR3, the DNA is TGTGCCTGGAGTGGACACCCGAACACTGAAGCTTTCTTT. It codes for CAWSGHPNTEAFF.

This chain uses TRBV5-6 with TRBJ2-3; TRBD2 matches at 12 bases. Germline CDR1 and CDR2: SGHDT and YYEEEE. The junction had 0 bases not matched to a gene; V was cut back by 4 bases and J by 6 bases. The CDR3 consists of 13 residues. This CDR3 reads CASSGLAGDTQYF. The CDR3 bases are TGTGCCAGCAGCGGACTAGCGGGGGATACGCAGTATTTT.

V and J are TRBV3-1 (or the pseudogene TRBV3-2) and TRBJ2-7; D perhaps matches TRBD2 (5 bases). V was cut by 1 base and J by 0 bases, with 7 bases left in between. This CDR3 comprises 14 residues. Per germline, CDR1 LGHDT and CDR2 YNNKEL (reference sequence). The CDR3: CASSQVSGSYEQYF. CDR3 bases: TGTGCCAGCAGCCAAGTGAGCGGCTCCTACGAGCAGTACTTC.

The genes are TRBV20-1 and TRBJ1-2; D unclear. In germline, CDR1 is DFQATT, CDR2 SNEGSKA (reference sequence). The CDR3 has 11 residues. V was trimmed by 4 bases and J by 6 bases, leaving 9 bases between them. The CDR3 here is CSANYGDGYTF. CDR3 DNA sequence: TGCAGTGCTAACTATGGCGATGGCTACACCTTC.

The chain couples TRBV9 to TRBJ2-7; no clear D gene. Germline values: CDR1 SGDLS, CDR2 YYNGEE. Trimming stripped 0 bases from V and 6 bases from J, with 10 bases between. The CDR3 consists of 13 residues. As DNA, the CDR3 is TGTGCCAGCAGCGTAGGGCCCTTGGGCGAGCAGTACTTC. Its translation: CASSVGPLGEQYF.

This chain uses TRBV21-1 with TRBJ1-5; the table's TRBD1 call for D was not verified on the DNA. TRBV21-1 is deemed a pseudogene. The CDR3 is 17 residues long. The CDR3 is CASTKRDRGGSNQPQHF. CDR3 coding DNA: TGTGCCAGCACAAAAAGAGACAGGGGGGGTAGCAATCAGCCCCAGCATTTT.

The rearrangement uses TRBV4-1 and TRBJ1-4, with a weak D call TRBD1 (6 bases). Trimming stripped 5 bases from V and 6 bases from J, with 13 bases between. Germline CDR1 MGHRA, CDR2 YSYEKL. There are 14 residues in the CDR3. The CDR3 sequence: CASSYRAQDEKLFF. The CDR3 nucleotides are TGCGCCAGCAGCTACAGGGCCCAAGATGAAAAACTGTTTTTT.

DNA for the CDR3: TGTGCCACCAAACCGTCAGTATCGAACACTGAAGCTTTCTTT. This encodes CATKPSVSNTEAFF. The genes are TRBV24-1 and TRBJ1-1; no clear D gene. CDR1 and CDR2 (germline): KGHDR, SFDVKD. CDR3 size: 14 residues. V lost 8 bases to trimming and J lost 1 base, with 13 bases between them.

The rearrangement joins TRBV19 to TRBJ2-2, with D tentatively TRBD2 (7 bases). Deletions cut 7 bases from V and 1 base from J, with 13 bases between. The CDR3 is 15 residues long. Germline CDR1 LNHDA, CDR2 SQIVND (reference sequence). CDR3 amino acids: CASKGGQLNTGELFF. In DNA, the CDR3 is TGTGCCAGTAAGGGGGGGCAATTGAACACCGGGGAGCTGTTTTTT.